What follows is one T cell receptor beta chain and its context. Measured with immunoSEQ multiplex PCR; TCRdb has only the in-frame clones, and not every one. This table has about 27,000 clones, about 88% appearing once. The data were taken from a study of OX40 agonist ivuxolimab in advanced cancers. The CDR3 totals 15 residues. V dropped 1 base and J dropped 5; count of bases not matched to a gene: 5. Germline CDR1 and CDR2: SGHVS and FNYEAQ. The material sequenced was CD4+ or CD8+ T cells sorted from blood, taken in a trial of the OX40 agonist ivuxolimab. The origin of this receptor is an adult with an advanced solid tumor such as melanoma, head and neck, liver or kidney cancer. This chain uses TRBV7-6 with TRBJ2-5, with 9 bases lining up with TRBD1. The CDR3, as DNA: TGTGCCAGCAGCTTAGGACAGGGGGGTGAGGAGACCCAGTACTTC. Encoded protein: CASSLGQGGEETQYF. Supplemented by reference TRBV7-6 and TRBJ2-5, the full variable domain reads GAGVSQSPRYKVTKRGQDVALRCDPISGHVSLYWYRQALGQGPEFLTYFNYEAQQDKSGLPNDRFSAERPEGSISTLTIQRTEQRDSAMYRCASSLGQGGEETQYFGPGTRLLVL.